The entry that follows covers one T cell receptor (beta chain) sequence. Its antigen is undetermined. The record originates from a study of T cell repertoires in cytomegalovirus infection. Study information: Public TCR beta signatures were indicative of both CMV infection and a matching HLA type.

Study results and limitations: Cumulative frequency (of public TCR beta family members) identified carriers of CMV plus the relevant HLA.

In TCRdb, the reads were re-called with MiXCR into one record per CDR3 protein. The sample yields some 920,000 distinct CDR3 sequences, roughly 30% seen once. V was clipped by 4 bases and J by 3 bases, with 7 bases between them. Germline CDR1 is SGHKS and CDR2 is YYEKEE (reference sequence). The CDR3 has 12 amino acids. The clonotype comes from a human donor in good health (CMV status not recorded). Some clones in this sample may be carry-over from other donors' samples. The input for sequencing was cultured CD8+ T cells from PBMCs, taken from culture after CMV antigen stimulation. This chain links TRBV5-5 with TRBJ2-5; D ambiguous. CDR3 protein: CASSPRKETQYF. CDR3 nucleotides: TGTGCCAGCAGCCCCAGGAAAGAGACCCAGTACTTC.